The rows below give T cell receptor beta chains drawn from one sample of a study of blood T cell repertoires in COVID-19. The repertoire was sequenced with immunoSEQ multiplex PCR; TCRdb's copy has only in-frame clones and lacks some. The table includes 300,000 or so clones, nearly 90% detected once. The sample comprised PBMCs or T cells enriched from blood (not recorded which). The receptor source for this set is a woman between 50 and 59 years old who had been exposed to COVID-19. CDR3s include the opening cysteine and the closing phenylalanine or tryptophan. The D gene is left open where the match is weak. Size is omitted from some rows. Given values are once, few, many or a class for expanded clones.

TRBJ2-3,.,TRBV14,.,TGTGCCAGCAGCGGGGGCTTAGTCGTCCGCACAGATACGCAGTATTTT,CASSGGLVVRTDTQYF
TRBJ1-3,.,TRBV15,.,TGTGCCACCAGCAGAGAGGAGTTCTCTGGAAACACCATATATTTT,CATSREEFSGNTIYF
TRBJ1-2,.,TRBV28,.,TGTGCCAGCAGTTTGCCGGGACCCAGGGGCTATGGCTACACCTTC,CASSLPGPRGYGYTF
TRBJ2-7,TRBD1,TRBV24-1,.,TGTGCCACCAGTGATAGCAGGGGGAACTACGAGCAGTACTTC,CATSDSRGNYEQYF
TRBJ2-7,.,TRBV5-4,.,TGTGCCAGCAGCTTGGAAATTGCGGGCGAGCAGTACTTC,CASSLEIAGEQYF
TRBJ1-5,.,TRBV2,.,TGTGCCAGCAGGGGAGACACCGCTAATCAGCCCCAGCATTTT,CASRGDTANQPQHF
TRBJ2-7,.,TRBV19,.,TGTGCCAGTACCCCACAGGGATCCTACGAGCAGTACTTC,CASTPQGSYEQYF
TRBJ1-4,.,TRBV5-4,few,TGTGCCAGCAGCTTGGGGGGGGATAGGGAAAAACTGTTTTTT,CASSLGGDREKLFF
TRBJ1-4,.,TRBV2,.,TGTGCCAGCAGTCCACGCCGGAGGGAGATTGATGAAAAACTGTTTTTT,CASSPRRREIDEKLFF
TRBJ2-3,TRBD2,TRBV7-2,.,TGTGCCCCCCCCTTCCCTAGCGGATTCACAGATACGCAGTATTTT,CAPPFPSGFTDTQYF
TRBJ2-5,.,TRBV30,.,TGTGCCTGGAGTGTACAGGGACGAGAGACCCAGTACTTC,CAWSVQGRETQYF
TRBJ1-4,.,TRBV6-5,.,TGTGCCAGCAATCTTGGGGACAAGACTAATGAAAAACTGTTTTTT,CASNLGDKTNEKLFF
TRBJ1-1,TRBD1,TRBV6-4,.,TGTGCCAGCAGTCCGAACACAGGGGAGGAAGCTTTCTTT,CASSPNTGEEAFF
TRBJ2-2,.,TRBV19,.,TGTGCCAGTAGTCCCCCGACAGTGAACACCGGGGAGCTGTTTTTT,CASSPPTVNTGELFF
TRBJ2-2,TRBD2,TRBV15,.,TGTGCCACTCGAGCGGGGACCAACACCGGGGAGCTGTTTTTT,CATRAGTNTGELFF
TRBJ1-3,TRBD1,TRBV11-1,.,TGTGCCAGCAGCCCGGGACAGGGCAACTCTGGAAACACCATATATTTT,CASSPGQGNSGNTIYF
TRBJ1-6,TRBD1,TRBV30,once,TGTGCCTGGTGCCGGGACAGGGTTGAGAATTCACCCCTCCACTTT,CAWCRDRVENSPLHF
TRBJ2-7,.,TRBV7-9,.,TGTGCCAGCAGCCCCCCCGCTGGCGGGGACGGGTACTTC,CASSPPAGGDGYF
TRBJ2-7,.,TRBV2,few,TGTGCCAGCAACGGTCCCTATTCCTACGAGCAGTACTTC,CASNGPYSYEQYF
TRBJ2-7,.,TRBV20-1,.,TGCAGTGCTAGTACGGGGACTCCTATCTACGAGCAGTACTTC,CSASTGTPIYEQYF
TRBJ2-7,TRBD1,TRBV7-9,.,TGTGCCAGCAGCCCGAGACAGGGTAGAACTTACGAGCAGTACTTC,CASSPRQGRTYEQYF
TRBJ1-3,.,TRBV6-5,.,TGTGCCAGCAGGGGACCACAGGGCTTTGGAAACACCATATATTTT,CASRGPQGFGNTIYF
TRBJ1-1,TRBD1,TRBV6-4,.,TGTGCCAGCAGAAAGGGACAGGGCGTCAGTGAAGCTTTCTTT,CASRKGQGVSEAFF
TRBJ2-2,TRBD2,TRBV7-9,.,TGTGCCAGCAGCCACAGACTAGCGGGGAACACCGGGGAGCTGTTTTTT,CASSHRLAGNTGELFF
TRBJ2-5,.,TRBV30,.,TGTGCCTGGAGTAAGACATCCATGGGGACCCAGTACTTC,CAWSKTSMGTQYF
TRBJ1-2,.,TRBV28,.,TGTGCCAGCAGTCTCGAACAGGAGAACTATGGCTACACCTTC,CASSLEQENYGYTF
TRBJ1-5,.,TRBV7-9,.,TGTGCCAGCAGCTTAGACAGGGTTCAGCCCCAGCATTTT,CASSLDRVQPQHF
TRBJ1-1,.,TRBV21-1,once,TGTGCTCCCCAAGGGACAGCTAAGTTGAACACTGAAGCTTTCTTT,CAPQGTAKLNTEAFF